Sequencing of this T cell receptor beta chain was carried out in a study of blood T cell repertoires in COVID-19 (dated by TCRdb to the early 2020s). Broadly, across the study: Samples covering the acute and convalescent phases of COVID-19 were provided by collaborators in the United States, Italy and Spain. The samples were drawn from the first 160 participants of the ongoing ImmuneRACE study and from over 950 subjects provided by 6 global collaborators. The repertoires were released in a freely available public database meant as a resource for research on the immune response to SARS-CoV-2. Where available, HLA class I and class II types were taken from metadata supplied by the sample provider and were not determined by assay-based typing. The sample metadata nearly always contained a de-identified subject ID, COVID-19 status, age in years and sex. The dataset comprised deeply sampled blood TCRbeta repertoires from subjects exposed to, actively infected with, or recovered from COVID-19. The prospective study material was composed of cDNA or gDNA derived from T cells, B-cell-depleted T cells, or PBMCs. Overall study outcomes, separate from this receptor: Clinical and demographic metadata were provided uncurated, with the amount varying by source and participant.

Whole blood was collected in K2EDTA tubes by collaborating institutions according to the institutions' own protocols. For TCRbeta analysis, collaborators shipped samples in one of three forms: frozen whole blood, isolated PBMCs, or DNA extracted from either of those sample types. V and J are truncated by 5 bases and 1 base respectively, leaving an intervening sequence of 9 bases. The CDR3 has 15 amino acids, counting the end cysteine and phenylalanine. Kept here is only the CDR3 DNA, which spans 45 bases and is read in frame from base 1. The germline V gene (reference sequence) yields PRHDT for CDR1 and FYEKMQ for CDR2. The immunoSEQ Assay, a bias-controlled multiplex PCR, was used to amplify TCRbeta CDR3 regions from genomic DNA. Turning to the authors' computational methods: The number of nucleated cells in each sample was estimated from the amplification of reference gene primers within the assay. To quantify the absolute abundance of each unique TCRbeta CDR3 rearrangement, sequence reads were collapsed and filtered. For each sample, productive Simpson clonality was calculated as the square root of Simpson's diversity index across productive rearrangements. TCRdb re-hosts the immuneACCESS table, in-frame sequences only. Its copies lack some clones; in the studies checked, an unresolved V gene accounts for under half of them, and the cause for the rest is not known. V and J calls and clone size are as listed in that table; D and trimming were resolved from the DNA. This sample lists over 130,000 clones; 88% were detected once. The ten biggest clones cover over 9.5% of the sample.

The table lists this clone with a count of one. Its antigen is still unknown. No base-level quality is on record; no much larger clone is a single base apart. This receptor was identified in a man aged 60 to 69 with active or convalescent COVID-19. The sample consisted of peripheral blood. The chain was built from TRBV13 and TRBJ1-6, with the D gene not confidently named. The DNA sequence is given as TGTGCCAGCAGCCGGGAGCGGTCCTATAATTCACCCCTCCACTTT. The resulting protein is CASSRERSYNSPLHF.